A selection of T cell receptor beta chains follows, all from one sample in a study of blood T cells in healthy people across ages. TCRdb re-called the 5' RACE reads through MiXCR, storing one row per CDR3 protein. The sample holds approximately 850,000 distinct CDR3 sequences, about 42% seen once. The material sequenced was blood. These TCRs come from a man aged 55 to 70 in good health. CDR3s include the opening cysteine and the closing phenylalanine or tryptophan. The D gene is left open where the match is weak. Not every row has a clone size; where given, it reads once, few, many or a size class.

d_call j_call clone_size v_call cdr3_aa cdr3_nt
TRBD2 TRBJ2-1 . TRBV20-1 CSARDRLAGVGDEQFF TGCAGTGCTAGAGACCGACTAGCGGGAGTAGGCGATGAGCAGTTCTTC
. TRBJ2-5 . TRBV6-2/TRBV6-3 CASSYSKELLTETQYF TGTGCCAGCAGTTACTCGAAAGAACTGCTAACAGAGACCCAGTACTTC
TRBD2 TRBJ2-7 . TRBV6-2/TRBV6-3 CASSRLAGAYEQYF TGTGCCAGCAGTCGCCTAGCGGGGGCCTACGAGCAGTACTTC
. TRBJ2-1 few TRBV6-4 CASSPGLLRGEQFF TGTGCCAGCTCACCGGGACTCCTCAGGGGAGAGCAGTTCTTC
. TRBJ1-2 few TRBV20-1 CSATSRGYGYTF TGCAGTGCTACCTCTCGAGGCTATGGCTACACCTTC
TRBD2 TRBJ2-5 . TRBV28 CASGGSGGANNEQYF TGTGCCAGCGGGGGAAGCGGGGGGGCGAATAATGAGCAGTACTTC
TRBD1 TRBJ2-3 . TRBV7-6 CASSLAGQGLTDTQYF TGTGCCAGCAGCTTAGCGGGACAGGGATTGACAGATACGCAGTATTTT
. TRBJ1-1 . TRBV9 CASSVLENLNTEAFF TGTGCCAGCAGCGTATTGGAGAACCTGAACACTGAAGCTTTCTTT
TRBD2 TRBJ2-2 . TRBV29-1 CSGLAGANTGELFF TGCAGCGGACTAGCGGGGGCTAACACCGGGGAGCTGTTTTTT
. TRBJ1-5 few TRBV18 CASSSGLGDQPQHF TGTGCCAGCTCGTCGGGTCTCGGCGATCAGCCCCAGCATTTT
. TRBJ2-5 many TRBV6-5 CASGDLAVTETQYF TGTGCCAGCGGGGACCTGGCGGTTACGGAGACCCAGTACTTC
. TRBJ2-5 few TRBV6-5 CASSYASLVYF TGTGCCAGCAGTTACGCAAGCTTAGTGTACTTC
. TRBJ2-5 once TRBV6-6 CASSYRGRGAETQYF TGTGCCAGCAGTTACCGGGGCAGGGGGGCAGAGACCCAGTACTTC
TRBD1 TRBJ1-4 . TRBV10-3 CATGDREGEKLFF TGTGCCACGGGGGACAGGGAAGGGGAAAAACTGTTTTTT
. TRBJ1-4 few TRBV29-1 CSVTERSANEKLFF TGCAGCGTGACCGAACGATCGGCTAATGAAAAACTGTTTTTT
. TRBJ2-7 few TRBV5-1 CASSIGGRSFTYEQYF TGCGCCAGCAGCATTGGTGGGCGCAGCTTTACCTACGAGCAGTACTTC